Each of the 3 T cell receptor beta chains below was sequenced from the same sample in a study of blood T cell repertoires in COVID-19. This table comes from immunoSEQ multiplex PCR, and its TCRdb copy is limited to in-frame clones, with some not included. Of roughly 200,000 clones listed, 90% are singletons. Sequencing was carried out using peripheral blood. The receptor set was obtained from a man aged 45-65 years with acute or convalescent COVID-19.

The V gene is TRBV15, the J gene TRBJ1-3; 9 positions match TRBD1. V dropped 1 base and J dropped 2; count of bases not matched to a gene: 0. Looked up from germline, CDR1 is LNHNV and CDR2 is YYDKDF (reference sequence). The CDR3 sequence is 15 residues long. The CDR3 region is CATSRGTGAGNTIYF. For the CDR3, the DNA is TGTGCCACCAGCAGAGGGACAGGGGCTGGAAACACCATATATTTT.

The CDR3 spells CAWGRGNTGELFF. In DNA, the CDR3 is TGTGCCTGGGGTAGGGGGAACACCGGGGAGCTGTTTTTT. This chain connects TRBV30 to TRBJ2-2; weak D call: TRBD1 (5 bases). The V end was cut by 5 bases, the J end by 1 base, with 8 bases between. The CDR3 has 13 amino acids. Germline CDR1 reads GTSNPN; CDR2 reads SVGIG (reference sequence).

The sample holds one count of this clone. This sequence joins TRBV7-9 and TRBJ1-2, with 12 bases aligning to TRBD1. The CDR3 runs to 14 residues. Losses at the gene ends were 4 bases for V and 8 bases for J; bases not matched to a gene: 5. Germline lookup yields CDR1 SEHNR and CDR2 FQNEAQ (reference sequence). The CDR3 loop is CASSWDRGPWGYTF. The DNA for the CDR3 is TGTGCCAGCAGCTGGGACAGGGGGCCTTGGGGCTACACCTTC.